This entry concerns a single T cell receptor beta chain. Its antigen is unknown. The record has no base qualities; no much larger clone is one base away. The source of the sample is a study of cytomegalovirus exposure and HLA in healthy donors listed by TCRdb under 2017. About the study as a whole: An earlier analysis of about 560 of the donors reported under 300 Gb of sequence data and around 100 million unique TCR beta sequences obtained from around 190 million T cells. Roughly 300 gigabases of sequencing data and approximately 91 million unique TCR sequences made up an early release that covered approximately 620 HLA-typed donors. The genetic ancestry cluster associated with self-reported Caucasian donors included 81% of the roughly 400 genotyped donors. The study aimed to test whether cataloging public T cell receptors could reveal signatures of past pathogen exposure. The T cell repertoires of several hundred subjects were profiled by immunosequencing and related to cytomegalovirus serostatus. A separate validation cohort of roughly 120 different subjects was used in addition to the approximately 700-subject first cohort. High-throughput TCR immunosequencing, statistical association of individual TCRs with disease status, and machine learning were combined to predict cytomegalovirus infection status. To study patterns of TCR occurrence, a later analysis re-analyzed previously published TCR beta repertoires from around 670 donors and added high-resolution HLA genotyping. In the later analysis, no new phenotypic data were used to find candidate immune exposures; instead, reliance was placed on TCR beta sequences and their occurrence across donors. In an earlier analysis of 550 to 700 of the donors, high-throughput TCR beta sequencing was used to judge whether each TCR beta V gene segment behaved as functional or pseudogenic. Donor age, sex, ethnicity and CMV serostatus were compiled alongside the repertoire data. Genome-wide SNP genotypes for about 55% of the 666 donors were used in a later genetic analysis, which treated that subset as a discovery cohort. Every discovery cohort repertoire had been produced on one sequencing platform. Both class I and class II loci were covered by HLA typing, at four-digit resolution. Typing coverage varied by locus: roughly 620-640 donors for A, B, C, DRB1 and DQB1; 522 for DQA1; some 610 for DPA1; approximately 470 for DPB1. Because of strong linkage in the cohort, 5 or 6 DR-DQ haplotypes were treated as single units for association and clustering. Among several hundred genotyped donors of the cohort, an average of roughly 230,000 unique TCR beta nucleotide sequences was sequenced per donor, of which about 19% were non-productive. The paper as a whole reports these results and caveats: In vitro tests confirmed that a few of the cytomegalovirus-associated TCR beta chains recognize cytomegalovirus antigens. The 87-base-pair reads could not distinguish some IMGT-functional V segments, including TRBV6-2 and TRBV6-3, so those segments were excluded. A cluster of highly shared sequence variants was judged likely to be a technical artifact of the sequencing pipeline. A further reported finding was that TCR beta sequences accurately predicted the HLA-A and HLA-B alleles for most subjects in the first cohort. Assigning TCR associations to individual alleles was difficult when HLA alleles, especially DR and DQ, strongly co-occurred. In the study, roughly 160 TCR beta chains were listed as associated with cytomegalovirus. Several of the top co-occurrence clusters appeared to be linked to parvovirus B19, influenza, CMV and Epstein-Barr virus, according to a later analysis. Presence/absence analyses assumed roughly uniform sequencing depth across donors, an assumption that may not hold. Most TCR sequences were seen in very few donors, while some public TCRs were found in many individuals. A later analysis associated about 16,000 TCR beta sequences with specific HLA alleles at a false discovery rate of 0.05. According to a later genetic analysis, donors in an Asian-associated ancestry cluster had fewer N-insertions in productive TCRs than the approximately 650-donor mean. Because some donors lacked HLA typing at each locus, the association tests relied only on the typed subset. In a later analysis, HLA-associated TCR beta chains were found to be more clonally expanded and to have lower generation probabilities than equally common non-associated chains. The authors suggested that the approach could potentially be extended to other disease states and immunological phenotypes. For the cohort, immune exposure information was limited to CMV serostatus. According to a later analysis, most CMV-associated TCR beta chains appeared to be HLA-restricted, and the HLA associations seemed to be driven largely by CMV exposure. A later genetic analysis associated a missense DCLRE1C variant with V-gene and J-gene trimming of TCR beta chains, and an independent cohort replicated the association. Linkage disequilibrium might explain the correlated functional status among segregating V segments, but an unknown experimental factor could not be excluded. In both the original and validation cohorts, the classifier was reported to diagnose cytomegalovirus status with high specificity and sensitivity. Broadly in line with IMGT annotations, most TCR beta V segments showed up in productive rearrangements about 87% or about 30% of the time in an earlier analysis of about 500 of the donors. This cohort had only TCR beta chains sequenced, and the lack of alpha or paired-chain data limited which features could be detected. A later analysis found that TCR association rates varied across HLA loci, with DRB1 alleles showing the most associated TCRs and HLA-C alleles the fewest. The earlier analysis of approximately 560 of the donors excluded approximately 15 rarely observed V segments, including chromosome 9 orphons, because counts were too low.

The cohort was made up of under 800 healthy bone marrow donors. Cohort members were all nominally healthy when sampled, although unrecorded immune exposures were likely present. The donor was CMV seropositive and belonged to the group of 250 to 350 seropositive cohort members. Each donor provided a peripheral blood sample, and peripheral blood mononuclear cells were used for TCR beta sequencing. The Qiagen DNeasy Blood Extraction Kit was used to extract genomic DNA from the blood cell samples. Spanning cysteine to phenylalanine, the CDR3 consists of 14 amino acids. Only the CDR3 region is kept as DNA, spanning 42 bases read in frame from base 1. The junction shows trimming of 5 bases on V and 4 bases on J, and the gene matches do not reach 6 bases of it. The library was generated by the immunoSEQ multiplex PCR assay. A mixture of 60 forward primers for TCR Vbeta segments and 13 reverse primers for TCR Jbeta segments was used in the multiplex PCR. The CDR3 region of rearranged TCR beta genes was amplified from genomic DNA by a multiplex PCR assay. The Illumina HiSeq System was used to sequence the amplified TCR beta libraries as 87-base-pair reads. For the original study's pipeline: A later analysis tallied 75 million to 95 million unique TCR beta chains across the roughly 610 repertoires, and roughly 11 million of those chains were shared by two or more donors. A nearest-neighbor algorithm error-corrected the raw reads and collapsed the reads into unique sequences, merging closely related sequences to remove PCR and sequencing errors. V, D and J gene segments were assigned by aligning CDR3 sequences to IMGT reference sequences. For a sequence to be retained, a match of at least six nucleotides to both a V gene segment and a J gene segment was required. A rearrangement was called productive if the CDR3 had no stop codons and remained in frame with V and J, and every other rearrangement was called non-productive. CDR3 was defined by IMGT convention, running from the second conserved V-encoded cysteine to the conserved J-encoded phenylalanine. In an earlier analysis of 587 of the donors, sequences lacking an unambiguous match to a single V gene segment were excluded. In an earlier analysis of about 590 of the donors, a V segment was called functional when productive rearrangements were above 56.7%, and segregating when the standard deviation between donors exceeded 5%. A statistical classification framework was built to diagnose cytomegalovirus status from the catalog of TCR beta chain sequences. In a later analysis, V and J genes were assigned by comparing TCR nucleotide sequences against IMGT/GENE-DB human TR gene sequences. Using the TCRdist pipeline, a later analysis assigned CDR3 sequences along with most-parsimonious VDJ recombination scenarios. In a later analysis, every TCR beta chain was defined by the combination of its CDR3 amino acid sequence and its V-gene family, and reads without a unique V-gene family were dropped. A later analysis removed 592 highly shared, low-generation-probability nucleotide sequences to deal with suspected cross-contamination and a sequencing artifact. In a later analysis, a clonal expansion index was calculated for each public chain from normalized within-repertoire ranks of inferred template counts. A later analysis computed generation probabilities with a VDJ recombination model fitted to out-of-frame rearrangements, and checked the results against IGoR. In a later analysis, hypergeometric tests were used to score TCR-TCR, TCR-HLA and TCR-CMV co-occurrence, with a repertoire-size bias correction applied to TCR pairs. False discovery rates were estimated in a later analysis by permuting HLA or CMV assignments 20 times. A later analysis grouped co-occurring TCRs with DBSCAN, adding TCRdist sequence similarity when clustering within HLA-allele-positive subsets. For co-occurrence clustering, repertoires with fewer than 30,000 or more than 120,000 public chains were excluded, along with 4 to 6 repertoires with anomalous nucleotide sharing. Here the immuneACCESS table is served through TCRdb, limited to in-frame sequences with V and J called. Missing clones are a known gap in these copies; in checked studies unresolved V genes cover under half, and the rest lacks a known reason. The DNA was the basis for D and trimming; V, J and clone size are from that table. Here the sample has some 100,000 clones; approximately 81% occur a single time. The top ten clones comprise more than 2.5% of the sample.

This chain joins TRBV5-7 to TRBJ2-5, with TRBD1 identical over 9 junction bases. TRBV5-7 is an ORF; its function is uncertain. The source of this sequence is a male donor in good health and CMV-seropositive. Sample: PBMCs. The CDR3 region: CASRGDRVGETQYF. The DNA sequence follows: TGTGCCAGCAGGGGGGACAGGGTAGGAGAGACCCAGTACTTC.